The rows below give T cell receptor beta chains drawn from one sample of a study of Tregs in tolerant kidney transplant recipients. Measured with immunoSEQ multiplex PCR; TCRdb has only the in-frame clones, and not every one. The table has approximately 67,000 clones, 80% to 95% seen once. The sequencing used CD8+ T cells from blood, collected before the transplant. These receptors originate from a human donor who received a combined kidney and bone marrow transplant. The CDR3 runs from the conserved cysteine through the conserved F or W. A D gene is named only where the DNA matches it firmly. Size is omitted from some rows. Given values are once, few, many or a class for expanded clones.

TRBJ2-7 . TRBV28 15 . TGTGCCAGCAGTTTACGGGGTGTCCGTTTCTACGAGCAGTACTTC CASSLRGVRFYEQYF
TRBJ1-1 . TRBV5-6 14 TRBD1 TGTGCCAGCAGCGAAACAGGGGTGTATACTGAAGCTTTCTTT CASSETGVYTEAFF
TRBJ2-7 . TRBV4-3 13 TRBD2 TGCGCCTCAGGGCTAGCGGGAGGGCCCGAGCAGTACTTC CASGLAGGPEQYF
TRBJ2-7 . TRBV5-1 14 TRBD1 TGCGCCAGCAGCTCCGGGACAGGCTCCTACGAGCAGTACTTC CASSSGTGSYEQYF
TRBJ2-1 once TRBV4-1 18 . TGCGCCAGCAGTCGAGAACCGAGGACAGGGAGGGTTGGCAATGAGCAGTTCTTC CASSREPRTGRVGNEQFF
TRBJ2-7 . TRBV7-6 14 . TGTGCCAGCAGCTTAATCCAGGGCATCTACGAGCAGTACTTC CASSLIQGIYEQYF
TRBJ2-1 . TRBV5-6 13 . TGTGCCAGCAGCCCAGACACGCACAATGAGCAGTTCTTC CASSPDTHNEQFF
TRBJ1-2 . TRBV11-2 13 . TGTGCCAGCAGCTTGGGGGGGTCCTATGGCTACACCTTC CASSLGGSYGYTF
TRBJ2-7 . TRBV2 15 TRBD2 TGTGCCAGCAGTGAGGGGACTAGTGGGTCCTACGAGCAGTACTTC CASSEGTSGSYEQYF
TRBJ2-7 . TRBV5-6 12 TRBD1 TGTGCCAGCAGCTTGGGCAGGGGGCGGCAGTACTTC CASSLGRGRQYF
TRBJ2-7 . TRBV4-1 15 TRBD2 TGCGCCAGCAGCCAAGAATCTAGACTAGCAAACGAGCAGTACTTC CASSQESRLANEQYF
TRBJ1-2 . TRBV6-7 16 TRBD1 TGTGCCAGCAGTTACGTATTGGCAGGGGGCATCGATGGCTACACCTTC CASSYVLAGGIDGYTF
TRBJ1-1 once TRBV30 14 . TGTGCCTGGAGTGTAACTTGGGAGGGCACTGAAGCTTTCTTT CAWSVTWEGTEAFF
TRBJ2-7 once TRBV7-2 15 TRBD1 TGTGCCAGCAGCTTAGAGACAGGGCTGTCCTACGAGCAGTACTTC CASSLETGLSYEQYF
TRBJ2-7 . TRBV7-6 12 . TGTGCCAGCAGCCCCTCTTCCTACGAGCAGTACTTC CASSPSSYEQYF
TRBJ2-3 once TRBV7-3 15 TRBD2 TGTGCCAGCAGCCGACTTAGCGGGGGCACAGATACGCAGTATTTT CASSRLSGGTDTQYF
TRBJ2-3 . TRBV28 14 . TGTGCCAGCAGCTTAGGACAACCCACAGATACGCAGTATTTT CASSLGQPTDTQYF
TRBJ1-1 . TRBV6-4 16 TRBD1 TGTGCCAGCAGTCACTCGGCACAGGGGGGAGACGCTGAAGCTTTCTTT CASSHSAQGGDAEAFF
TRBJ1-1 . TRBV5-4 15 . TGTGCCAGCAGCTCAGACGACAGTTGGTACGCTGAAGCTTTCTTT CASSSDDSWYAEAFF
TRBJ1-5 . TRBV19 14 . TGTGCCAGTAGTTGGGGGGTTAGCAATCAGCCCCAGCATTTT CASSWGVSNQPQHF
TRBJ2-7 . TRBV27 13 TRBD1 TGTGCCAGCGGGCCTACAGGGGGCCACGAGCAGTACTTC CASGPTGGHEQYF
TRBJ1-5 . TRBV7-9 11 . TGTGCCAGCAGCTTAGATGGCCGCCAGCATTTT CASSLDGRQHF
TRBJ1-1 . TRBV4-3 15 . TGCGCCAGCAGCCAAATCAACGTAGGTGGACAGGAAGCTTTCTTT CASSQINVGGQEAFF
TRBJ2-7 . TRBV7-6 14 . TGTGCCAGCACCCCTCGGGGTAGTAGCTACGAGCAGTACTTC CASTPRGSSYEQYF
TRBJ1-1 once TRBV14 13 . TGTGCCAGCAGCCAAGGAGCAGGTTTCGTAGCTTTCTTT CASSQGAGFVAFF
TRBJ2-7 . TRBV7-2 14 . TGTGCCAGCAGCTTAGTGGACAGATCCTACGAGCAGTACTTC CASSLVDRSYEQYF
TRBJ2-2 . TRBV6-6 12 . TGTGCCAGCAGTCCAGGGTCCGGGGAGCTGTTTTTT CASSPGSGELFF
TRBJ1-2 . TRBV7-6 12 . TGTGCCAGGGGAGGTCGACGATGTGGCTACACCTTC CARGGRRCGYTF
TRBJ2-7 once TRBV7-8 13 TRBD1 TGTGCCAGCAGCCTCACAGGGGGCTACGAGCAGTACTTC CASSLTGGYEQYF
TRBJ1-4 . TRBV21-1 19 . TGTGCCAGCAGCAAAGTTGCGCCCTCAAGCGGGGATGGTAGTGAAAAACTGTTTTTT CASSKVAPSSGDGSEKLFF
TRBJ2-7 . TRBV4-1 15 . TGCGCCAGCAGCCAAGTAGGGGGGGCCCTCTACGAGCAGTACTTC CASSQVGGALYEQYF
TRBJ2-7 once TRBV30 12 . TGTGCCTGGAGTTTGGACAGAGACGAGCAGTACTTC CAWSLDRDEQYF
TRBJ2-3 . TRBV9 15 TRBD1 TGTGCCAGCACAATCGGGCAGGGGGCGGTAGATACGCAGTATTTT CASTIGQGAVDTQYF
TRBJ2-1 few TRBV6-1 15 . TGTGCCAGCAGCTCCCCCGTTGGTACCCGGAATGAGCAGTTCTTC CASSSPVGTRNEQFF
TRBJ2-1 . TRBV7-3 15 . TGTGCCAGCAGCTTAACGGCGGACTCGTACAATGAGCAGTTCTTC CASSLTADSYNEQFF
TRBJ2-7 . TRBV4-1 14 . TGCGCCAGCAGCCAAGTCGGGGACATCAAAGAGCAGTACTTC CASSQVGDIKEQYF
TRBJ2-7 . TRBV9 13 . TGTGCCAGCAGCGGACAGGAGAACTACGAGCAGTACTTC CASSGQENYEQYF
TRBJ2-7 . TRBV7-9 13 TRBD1 TGTGCCACCGAAAGGACAGGGAACTACGAGCAGTACTTC CATERTGNYEQYF
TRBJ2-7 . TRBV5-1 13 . TGCGCCAGCAGGTTTTCGGGACACTACGAGCAGTACTTC CASRFSGHYEQYF
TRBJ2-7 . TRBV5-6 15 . TGTGCCAGCAGCTTGGCCAGGGCCAACTCCTACGAGCAGTACTTC CASSLARANSYEQYF